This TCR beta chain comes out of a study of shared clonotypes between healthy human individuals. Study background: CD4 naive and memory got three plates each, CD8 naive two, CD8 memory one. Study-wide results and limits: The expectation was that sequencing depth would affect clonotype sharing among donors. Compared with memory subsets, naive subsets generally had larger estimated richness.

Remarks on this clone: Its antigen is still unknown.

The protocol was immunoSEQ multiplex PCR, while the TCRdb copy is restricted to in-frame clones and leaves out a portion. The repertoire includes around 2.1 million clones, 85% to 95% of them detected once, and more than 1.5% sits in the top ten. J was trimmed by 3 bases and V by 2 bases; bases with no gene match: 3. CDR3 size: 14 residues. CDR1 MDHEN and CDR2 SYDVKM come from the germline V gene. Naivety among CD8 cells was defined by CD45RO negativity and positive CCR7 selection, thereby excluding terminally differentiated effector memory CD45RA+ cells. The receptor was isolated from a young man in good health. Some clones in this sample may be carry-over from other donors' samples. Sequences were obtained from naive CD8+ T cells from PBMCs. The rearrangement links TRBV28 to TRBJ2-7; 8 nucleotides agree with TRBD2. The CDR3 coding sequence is TGTGCCAGCAGTTTAATGGCGGGAGGCTACGAGCAGTACTTC. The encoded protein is CASSLMAGGYEQYF.